This T cell receptor beta chain appears in the sequencing data of a study of blood T cells in healthy people across ages. Using a J-beta primer mix together with a sample-barcoded 5' primer, a second PCR was run for roughly 7 to 11 cycles. Every cDNA molecule bore a tag from a template-switch adaptor containing 12 random nucleotides. Any given sample supplied a minimum of 2.5 million CDR3-containing paired-end reads. TCRdb recomputed calls from the 5' RACE reads with MiXCR, one row per CDR3 protein. The data contain roughly 1,500,000 distinct CDR3 sequences, about 40% of them singletons. This clonotype was counted at least ten times. Its antigen is still unknown. Per germline, CDR1 SGHDT and CDR2 YYEEEE. V gave up 5 bases and J gave up 8 bases; unmatched junction bases: 12. The CDR3 sequence is 15 residues long. General study findings and limits: Higher diversity, along with more naive CD4+ cells, distinguished long-lived donors from aged donors.

The study isolated at least 7 million PBMCs from each sample. This TCR was recovered from a woman aged 18-35 years in good health. Sequenced material: blood. J is TRBJ2-3 and V is TRBV5-6, with 9 bases identical to TRBD2. The CDR3 DNA is TGTGCCAGCAGACGGATAGCGGGGGCCGAGGGTACGCAGTATTTT. It is translated as CASRRIAGAEGTQYF.